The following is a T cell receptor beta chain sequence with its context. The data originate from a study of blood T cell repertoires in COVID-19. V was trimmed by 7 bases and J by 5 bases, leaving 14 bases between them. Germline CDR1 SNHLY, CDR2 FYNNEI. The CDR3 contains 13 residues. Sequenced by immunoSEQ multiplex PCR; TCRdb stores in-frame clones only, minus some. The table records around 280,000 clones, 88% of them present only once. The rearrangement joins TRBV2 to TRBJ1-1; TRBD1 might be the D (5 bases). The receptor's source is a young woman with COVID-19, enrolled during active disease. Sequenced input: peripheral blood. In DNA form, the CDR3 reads TGTGCCAGCAATGCGGAGGGACTGACTGAAGCTTTCTTT. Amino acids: CASNAEGLTEAFF.